These 25 T cell receptor beta chains came from one sample sequenced in a study of T cell changes during pregnancy in multiple sclerosis (dated by TCRdb to between 2018 and 2021). Library preparation employed the immunoSEQ multiplex PCR assay. Imported from immuneACCESS, the table was reduced by TCRdb to in-frame sequences with V and J called. These copies leave out some clones; in studies compared against another copy, an unresolved V gene accounts for under half, and the cause of the remainder is not known. Here the sample has 65,000 to 80,000 clones; around 93% occur a single time. Under 3% of the sample belongs to the ten largest clones. The sample consisted of peripheral blood, taken in the second trimester of pregnancy. The source of these receptors is a female donor with multiple sclerosis, enrolled in a pregnancy study.

The chain employs TRBV15 and TRBJ1-2; 7 bases match TRBD1. The CDR3 consists of 16 residues. Looked up from germline, CDR1 is LNHNV and CDR2 is YYDKDF (reference sequence). V dropped 1 base and J dropped 0; count of bases not matched to a gene: 5. The CDR3 bases are TGTGCCACCAGCAGAGGGGACAGCTACTCTAACTATGGCTACACCTTC. Amino acids: CATSRGDSYSNYGYTF.

This chain connects TRBV18 to TRBJ2-5, with no clear D. Deletions cut 3 bases from V and 4 bases from J, with 9 bases between. The CDR3 is made up of 13 amino acids. Germline assignment: CDR1 KGHSH and CDR2 LQKENI. The CDR3 reads CASSPTALETQYF. CDR3 DNA sequence: TGTGCCAGCTCACCGACTGCTCTAGAGACCCAGTACTTC. The variable domain in full, completed from reference TRBV18 and TRBJ2-5, reads NAGVMQNPRHLVRRRGQEARLRCSPMKGHSHVYWYRQLPEEGLKFMVYLQKENIIDESGMPKERFSAEFPKEGPSILRIQQVVRGDSAAYFCASSPTALETQYFGPGTRLLVL.

The DNA for the CDR3 is TGCAGCGTTGGGGACAGTGGGGGGTGGGGTGGTGGCTACACCTTC. Residues: CSVGDSGGWGGGYTF. The chain is built from TRBV29-1 and TRBJ1-2, with 7 positions matching TRBD1. Trimming removed 4 bases from V and 7 bases from J; junction bases left unmatched: 15. The germline gives CDR1 SQVTM, CDR2 ANQGSEA. The length of the CDR3 is 15 residues.

The chain uses TRBV27 and TRBJ2-4, with 7 positions matching TRBD1. Looked up from germline, CDR1 is MNHEY and CDR2 is SMNVEV (reference sequence). The CDR3 contains 14 residues. V trimming: 8 bases; J trimming: 8 bases; junction bases outside the gene matches: 12. CDR3 DNA sequence: TGTGCCAGCGGAAAACAAGAACAGGGGTACATTCAGTACTTC. This codes for CASGKQEQGYIQYF.

The chain uses TRBV13 and TRBJ1-6; D possibly corresponds to TRBD1 (5 bases). The CDR3 is 17 residues long. Germline CDR1 and CDR2: PRHDT and FYEKMQ (reference sequence). V was clipped by 3 bases and J by 8 bases, with 20 bases between them. This CDR3 is CASSLGVGRGLYSPLHF. As DNA, the CDR3 is TGTGCCAGCAGCTTGGGAGTAGGGAGGGGCCTGTATTCACCCCTCCACTTT.

The chain carries TRBV27 and TRBJ2-7; 11 bases line up with TRBD1. V lost 2 bases, J lost 3 bases, and 6 bases stayed unmatched. CDR1 and CDR2 (germline): MNHEY, SMNVEV (reference sequence). CDR3 length: 16 residues. The CDR3 DNA reads TGTGCCAGCAGTTTAAGGCCGGGACAGGGGGACTACGAGCAGTACTTC. This codes for CASSLRPGQGDYEQYF.

The rearrangement uses TRBV19 and TRBJ2-4; 8 nucleotides agree with TRBD2. This CDR3 spans 17 amino acids. Germline values: CDR1 LNHDA, CDR2 SQIVND (reference sequence). V was clipped by 7 bases and J by 8 bases; unmatched bases: 19. CDR3 region: CASMGVHRGTRPHIQYF. The CDR3 DNA reads TGTGCCAGTATGGGGGTGCACCGAGGGACTAGGCCCCACATTCAGTACTTC.

This clone was seen a single time. The chain recombines TRBV9 with TRBJ2-7; D is perhaps TRBD2 (6 bases). Germline lookup yields CDR1 SGDLS and CDR2 YYNGEE. V was shortened by 0 bases and J by 7 bases, with 11 bases between the two germline ends. CDR3 size: 13 residues. The chain's CDR3 is CASSVDPAGEQYF. CDR3 coding DNA: TGTGCCAGCAGCGTAGATCCCGCGGGGGAGCAGTACTTC.

The chain uses TRBV5-1 and TRBJ1-1, with D tentatively TRBD1 (6 bases). This CDR3 has 17 residues. Germline values: CDR1 SGHRS, CDR2 YFSETQ. The ends were cut back, 0 bases at V and 0 bases at J, with 15 bases in the middle. The CDR3 region is CASSLALRGHLNTEAFF. DNA of the CDR3: TGCGCCAGCAGCTTGGCTCTAAGGGGACACCTGAACACTGAAGCTTTCTTT.

The chain joins TRBV6-1 to TRBJ1-2; no reliable D call. V lost 8 bases, J lost 8 bases, and 24 bases lay in between. The CDR3 covers 15 residues. Germline V lookup: CDR1 MNHNS, CDR2 SASEGT. The CDR3 DNA reads TGTGCCAGCTCAACCGTCCCGGGTCCCAATTGGGGCTACACCTTC. This gives the protein CASSTVPGPNWGYTF.

The chain combines TRBV19 with TRBJ1-5; D is uncertain. Germline lookup yields CDR1 LNHDA and CDR2 SQIVND (reference sequence). The CDR3 has 13 residues. V shed 6 bases and J shed 0 bases, with 6 bases lying between them. CDR3 region: CASRTYSNQPQHF. The CDR3 region has the DNA TGTGCCAGTAGGACATATAGCAATCAGCCCCAGCATTTT. The complete variable domain, with remaining parts taken from reference TRBV19 and TRBJ1-5, reads DGGITQSPKYLFRKEGQNVTLSCEQNLNHDAMYWYRQDPGQGLRLIYYSQIVNDFQKGDIAEGYSVSREKKESFPLTVTSAQKNPTAFYLCASRTYSNQPQHFGDGTRLSIL.

V gene TRBV9 combines with J gene TRBJ2-3; TRBD2 agrees at 10 bases. The CDR3 consists of 15 residues. V dropped 4 bases and J dropped 5; count of bases not matched to a gene: 7. Germline lookup yields CDR1 SGDLS and CDR2 YYNGEE. CDR3 nucleotide sequence: TGTGCCAGCAGCTCATTAGCGGGGGGATTAGATACGCAGTATTTT. Its protein product is CASSSLAGGLDTQYF.

The rearrangement joins TRBV7-6 to TRBJ1-1; D may be TRBD1 (6 bases). Trimming shortened V by 3 bases and J by 5 bases, and 19 bases separated the two germline ends. Per germline, CDR1 SGHVS and CDR2 FNYEAQ. The CDR3 sequence is 16 residues long. CDR3 sequence reads: CASSLLRTDFGTEAFF. The CDR3 bases are TGTGCCAGCAGCTTGCTTAGGACAGATTTCGGGACTGAAGCTTTCTTT.

The chain employs TRBV5-8 and TRBJ2-2; TRBD2 matches 9 bases. The CDR3 covers 17 residues. Trimming cost V 0 bases and J 6 bases; bases outside gene matches: 9. CDR1 and CDR2 from the germline V gene are SGHTS and YDEGEE. This chain's CDR3 is CASSLARLAGRSGELFF. In nucleotides, the CDR3 is TGTGCCAGCAGCTTGGCCCGGCTAGCGGGGAGGTCCGGGGAGCTGTTTTTT.

This clone was detected only once. V usage is TRBV6-5 and J usage is TRBJ2-3; no firm D call. The CDR3 is 12 amino acids. Germline V gene data show CDR1 as MNHEY and CDR2 as SVGAGI. V was pared by 4 bases and J by 2 bases, with 4 bases between. The CDR3 protein is CASSSNTDTQYF. CDR3 coding DNA: TGTGCCAGCAGTTCCAACACAGATACGCAGTATTTT.

The chain carries TRBV7-2 and TRBJ2-5; a possible D gene is TRBD2 (5 bases). Germline V CDR1 and CDR2: SGHTA, FQGNSA. The CDR3 is 15 residues long. Trimming pared 5 bases from V and 5 bases from J, leaving 18 bases between. CDR3 bases: TGTGCCAGCAGCAGACTACCGGCCTCGGGGGAGACCCAGTACTTC. Its translation: CASSRLPASGETQYF.

Only one count was recorded for this clone. The gene calls are TRBV18 and TRBJ2-3; TRBD2 matches 8 bases. Germline V CDR1 and CDR2: KGHSH, LQKENI. V shed 2 bases, J shed 5 bases, and the junction held 3 bases outside the gene matches. This CDR3 is 14 amino acids long. Here the CDR3 DNA reads TGTGCCAGCTCACCAGCTAGCGGGCGAGATACGCAGTATTTT. It translates to CASSPASGRDTQYF.

The chain is built from TRBV27 and TRBJ1-1, with 7 bases fitting TRBD1. The germline CDR1 and CDR2 sequences are MNHEY and SMNVEV (reference sequence). This CDR3 is 13 amino acids long. The junction had 7 bases not matched to a gene; V was cut back by 8 bases and J by 4 bases. CDR3 protein: CASCTSGGTEAFF. The CDR3 DNA sequence: TGTGCCAGCTGTACCTCAGGGGGCACTGAAGCTTTCTTT.

The V call is TRBV5-8, the J call TRBJ2-2, with 9 bases aligning to TRBD1. Looked up from germline, CDR1 is SGHTS and CDR2 is YDEGEE. V lost 3 bases to trimming and J lost 1 base; unmatched junction nucleotides: 7. This CDR3 contains 17 residues. The CDR3 is CASSSLGQGRNTGELFF. CDR3 DNA sequence: TGTGCCAGCAGCTCTCTGGGACAGGGTCGGAACACCGGGGAGCTGTTTTTT.

This chain connects TRBV2 to TRBJ2-1; 13 bases fit TRBD2. The trim removed 9 bases at V and 5 bases at J, leaving 4 bases unmatched. Germline assignment: CDR1 SNHLY and CDR2 FYNNEI. This CDR3 comprises 14 residues. The CDR3 DNA reads as TGTGCCAGTCCGGGACTAGCGGGGAACAATGAGCAGTTCTTC. This gives the protein CASPGLAGNNEQFF.

The genes are TRBV7-2 and TRBJ2-1, with D maybe TRBD1 (5 bases). V was trimmed by 5 bases and J by 12 bases, leaving 11 bases between them. This CDR3 contains 11 residues. The germline V gene encodes CDR1 SGHTA and CDR2 FQGNSA. As DNA, the CDR3 is TGTGCCAGCAGCCCCAGGGTGAGGCAGTTCTTC. Its translation is CASSPRVRQFF.

This chain uses TRBV7-9 with TRBJ1-1; TRBD1 matches 9 bases. The V segment lost 6 bases and the J segment 3 bases; nucleotides outside the gene matches: 5. CDR1 is SEHNR and CDR2 is FQNEAQ in the germline V gene (reference sequence). The CDR3 loop spans 14 amino acids. The CDR3 sequence: CASSPDRGDTEAFF. The CDR3 DNA reads as TGTGCCAGCAGTCCTGACAGGGGGGACACTGAAGCTTTCTTT.

This chain connects TRBV5-5 to TRBJ2-7, with 8 bases fitting TRBD1. Unmatched junction bases numbered 8, after V lost 2 bases and J lost 4 bases. Germline CDR1 SGHKS, CDR2 YYEKEE (reference sequence). The CDR3 has 15 amino acids. Here the CDR3 reads CASSLKGTGQYEQYF. CDR3 DNA: TGTGCCAGCAGCTTAAAGGGGACAGGACAGTACGAGCAGTACTTC.

This clone was detected a few times. The rearrangement links TRBV18 to TRBJ1-1; TRBD1 agrees at 8 bases. Germline CDR1 is KGHSH and CDR2 is LQKENI. CDR3 length equals 12 residues. V lost 8 bases, J lost 5 bases, and 4 bases stayed unmatched. The CDR3 sequence: CASNTGGTEAFF. The CDR3 DNA follows: TGTGCCAGCAACACAGGGGGAACTGAAGCTTTCTTT. The complete variable domain, with remaining parts taken from reference TRBV18 and TRBJ1-1, reads NAGVMQNPRHLVRRRGQEARLRCSPMKGHSHVYWYRQLPEEGLKFMVYLQKENIIDESGMPKERFSAEFPKEGPSILRIQQVVRGDSAAYFCASNTGGTEAFFGQGTRLTVV.

In its sample, this clone was seen once. This rearrangement joins TRBV6-1 to TRBJ2-1, with TRBD2 identical over 7 bases. Unmatched junction bases numbered 5, after V lost 1 base and J lost 14 bases. The CDR3 runs 12 residues. Germline V CDR1 and CDR2: MNHNS, SASEGT. CDR3 sequence: CASSEGGGIEFF. The CDR3 DNA reads as TGTGCCAGCAGTGAAGGGGGGGGGATCGAGTTCTTC.